These T cell receptor beta chains were read from a single sample in a study of T cells after yellow fever vaccination. Using its own MiXCR run on the 5' RACE reads, TCRdb lists one record per CDR3 protein. The data contain some 400,000 distinct CDR3 sequences, under 20% of them singletons. The sample was PBMCs, taken before the yellow fever booster vaccination. These receptors all come from a man aged 18 to 29 who received the YFV17D yellow fever vaccine. Both conserved end residues are part of each CDR3. The order of the fields is V gene, J gene, clone size, D gene, CDR3 length, CDR3 DNA, CDR3 protein. A D gene is named only where the DNA matches it firmly. Rows give clone size only sometimes, using once, few, many, or a class for an expanded clone.

V: TRBV7-2; J: TRBJ2-7; size: few; D: .; length: 13; DNA: TGTGCCAGCAGCTTAGCGCACTCCTACGAGCAGTACTTC; CDR3: CASSLAHSYEQYF
V: TRBV6-2/TRBV6-3; J: TRBJ1-2; size: .; D: .; length: 15; DNA: TGTGCCAGCAGTTACTCGGCCTCGATAAACTATGGCTACACCTTC; CDR3: CASSYSASINYGYTF
V: TRBV12-3/TRBV12-4; J: TRBJ2-1; size: .; D: TRBD2; length: 18; DNA: TGTGCCAGCAGTCTAGTGGGGTGGGAGCGGGGGCTTTACAATGAGCAGTTCTTC; CDR3: CASSLVGWERGLYNEQFF
V: TRBV7-2; J: TRBJ2-2; size: few; D: .; length: 12; DNA: TGTGCCAGCAGCCTGCTAAGCGGGGAGCTGTTTTTT; CDR3: CASSLLSGELFF
V: TRBV10-3; J: TRBJ1-1; size: .; D: .; length: 13; DNA: TGTGCCATCAGTGAGTCGACTATCCCTGAAGCTTTCTTT; CDR3: CAISESTIPEAFF
V: TRBV4-3; J: TRBJ2-5; size: few; D: TRBD2; length: 14; DNA: TGCGCCAGCAGCCGCATAGCGGGGGTAGAGACCCAGTACTTC; CDR3: CASSRIAGVETQYF
V: TRBV9; J: TRBJ2-7; size: .; D: .; length: 19; DNA: TGTGCCAGCAGCGTAGGGGATGGACAGAACATAGCGTTAGCCTACGAGCAGTACTTC; CDR3: CASSVGDGQNIALAYEQYF
V: TRBV20-1; J: TRBJ2-1; size: .; D: .; length: 14; DNA: TGCAGTGCTAGACGGCAGAGCTCCTACAATGAGCAGTTCTTC; CDR3: CSARRQSSYNEQFF
V: TRBV5-1; J: TRBJ1-2; size: .; D: .; length: 15; DNA: TGCGCCAGCAGCTTGACCTCCGGGACCCCTTATGGCTACACCTTC; CDR3: CASSLTSGTPYGYTF
V: TRBV10-3; J: TRBJ2-3; size: many; D: TRBD2; length: 14; DNA: TGTGCCATCGGTAGCGGGGACAGCACAGATACGCAGTATTTT; CDR3: CAIGSGDSTDTQYF
V: TRBV7-6; J: TRBJ2-5; size: few; D: .; length: 14; DNA: TGTGCCAGCAGCTTAGGGCTGTACCAAGAGACCCAGTACTTC; CDR3: CASSLGLYQETQYF
V: TRBV6-5; J: TRBJ1-1; size: many; D: .; length: 14; DNA: TGTGCCAGCAGTTACGTGGGGGGAAAGACTGAAGCTTTCTTT; CDR3: CASSYVGGKTEAFF
V: TRBV7-3; J: TRBJ1-1; size: .; D: .; length: 12; DNA: TGTGCCAGCAGCATGACAGGAGTAGAAGCTTTCTTT; CDR3: CASSMTGVEAFF
V: TRBV20-1; J: TRBJ2-1; size: .; D: .; length: 15; DNA: TGCAGTGCTAGAGCGGGGCGGTACCCCTACAATGAGCAGTTCTTC; CDR3: CSARAGRYPYNEQFF
V: TRBV19; J: TRBJ1-6; size: .; D: .; length: 15; DNA: TGTGCCAGTTCTTGGACGGTGGGGTATAATTCACCCCTCCACTTT; CDR3: CASSWTVGYNSPLHF
V: TRBV11-3; J: TRBJ2-2; size: .; D: .; length: 17; DNA: TGTGCCAGCAGCTCCCGACTAGAGACGGGTCAGACCGGGGAGCTGTTTTTT; CDR3: CASSSRLETGQTGELFF
V: TRBV2; J: TRBJ2-3; size: .; D: TRBD1; length: 14; DNA: TGTGCCAGCACCATTAGACAGGGCGCAGATACGCAGTATTTT; CDR3: CASTIRQGADTQYF
V: TRBV5-1; J: TRBJ1-1; size: few; D: .; length: 16; DNA: TGCGCCAGCAGCTGGAGGGACGGACTCATGAACACTGAAGCTTTCTTT; CDR3: CASSWRDGLMNTEAFF
V: TRBV6-5; J: TRBJ2-2; size: .; D: TRBD2; length: 16; DNA: TGTGCCAGCAGCCCCGACTGGCGGGGGGGCACCGGGGAGCTGTTTTTT; CDR3: CASSPDWRGGTGELFF
V: TRBV20-1; J: TRBJ2-3; size: .; D: TRBD2; length: 14; DNA: TGCAGTGCTTTCCCTAGCGGGGGATCAGATACGCAGTATTTT; CDR3: CSAFPSGGSDTQYF
V: TRBV5-6; J: TRBJ1-1; size: many; D: .; length: 13; DNA: TGTGCCAGCAGCTTGCCAGGGATCACTGAAGCTTTCTTT; CDR3: CASSLPGITEAFF
V: TRBV11-2; J: TRBJ2-3; size: few; D: TRBD2; length: 15; DNA: TGTGCCAGCAGCTTGCTAGCGGGGGTCACAGATACGCAGTATTTT; CDR3: CASSLLAGVTDTQYF
V: TRBV7-2; J: TRBJ1-2; size: .; D: .; length: 14; DNA: TGTGCCAGCAGCCCTCGGACCCCCCTGGGGGGCTACACCTTC; CDR3: CASSPRTPLGGYTF
V: TRBV6-5; J: TRBJ2-2; size: few; D: .; length: 17; DNA: TGTGCCAGCAGTTCCCCAGGGGACCTAGAAGAAAACGGGGAGCTGTTTTTT; CDR3: CASSSPGDLEENGELFF
V: TRBV19; J: TRBJ2-4; size: few; D: .; length: 15; DNA: TGTGCCAGTAGTCCCGACATCCTAGCCAAAAACATTCAGTACTTC; CDR3: CASSPDILAKNIQYF
V: TRBV7-2; J: TRBJ2-5; size: few; D: .; length: 15; DNA: TGTGCCAGCAGCTTGGGAGTCACCCCACAAGAGACCCAGTACTTC; CDR3: CASSLGVTPQETQYF